This TCR beta chain derives from a study of cytomegalovirus exposure and HLA in healthy donors. Notes on the study in general: It was reportedly the case that the classifier diagnosed cytomegalovirus status with high specificity and sensitivity. A few chains linked to CMV were shown in vitro to be specific for CMV antigens. Another analysis was done later, and it associated 17,000 or so TCR beta sequences with HLA alleles at 0.05 false discovery rate.

As for this clone: What it recognizes is unknown. A much larger clone sits a single nucleotide away, making a read error possible.

Healthy donors of bone marrow made up the group. The V end lost 5 bases, the J end lost 4 bases, and 4 bases lay between the germline ends. Germline CDR1 and CDR2: SGDLS and YYNGEE. This CDR3 is 11 amino acids long. PCR used 60 Vbeta primers and 13 Jbeta primers. Generated by immunoSEQ multiplex PCR, the TCRdb table keeps only in-frame clones and is missing some. The data contain around 170,000 clones, roughly 76% of them singletons. The sequencing input was PBMCs. The sequence came from a man between 40 and 49 years old in good health and CMV-seropositive. The chain is built from TRBV9 and TRBJ1-3; D gene unclear. The CDR3 region is CASRQGNTIYF. As DNA, the CDR3 is TGTGCCAGCAGACAAGGAAACACCATATATTTT.